This T cell receptor (beta chain) was identified in a study of cytomegalovirus exposure and HLA in healthy donors. This CDR3 region has 15 residues. CDR1 MNHEY and CDR2 SMNVEV come from the germline V gene (reference sequence). Trimming left V 3 bases short and J 3 bases short, with 12 bases between. Healthy bone marrow donors made up the cohort. A multiplex PCR was run with 60 Vbeta primers and 13 Jbeta primers. Assay: immunoSEQ multiplex PCR; the TCRdb copy retains only in-frame clones and omits some. Of approximately 190,000 clones in the sample, over 70% were seen once. This clone was observed a single time.

Source material: PBMCs. The TCR sequence derives from a man aged 35-49 years in good health and CMV-seropositive. This rearrangement joins TRBV27 to TRBJ2-1; D possibly corresponds to TRBD2 (6 bases). The CDR3 spells CASSLAREFYNEQFF. For the CDR3, the DNA is TGTGCCAGCAGTTTGGCCCGGGAGTTCTACAATGAGCAGTTCTTC.